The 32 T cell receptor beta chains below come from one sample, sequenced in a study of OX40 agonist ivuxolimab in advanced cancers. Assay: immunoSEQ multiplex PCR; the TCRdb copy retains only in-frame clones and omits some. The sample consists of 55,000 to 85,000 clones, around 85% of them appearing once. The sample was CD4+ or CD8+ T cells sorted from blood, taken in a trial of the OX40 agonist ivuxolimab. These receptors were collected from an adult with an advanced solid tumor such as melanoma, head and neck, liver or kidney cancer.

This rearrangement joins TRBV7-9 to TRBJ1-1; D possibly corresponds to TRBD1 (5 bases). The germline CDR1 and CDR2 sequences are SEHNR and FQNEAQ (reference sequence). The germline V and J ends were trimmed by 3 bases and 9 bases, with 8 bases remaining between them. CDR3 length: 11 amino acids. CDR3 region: CASSLGVKAFF. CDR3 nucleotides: TGTGCCAGCAGCTTGGGGGTAAAAGCTTTCTTT.

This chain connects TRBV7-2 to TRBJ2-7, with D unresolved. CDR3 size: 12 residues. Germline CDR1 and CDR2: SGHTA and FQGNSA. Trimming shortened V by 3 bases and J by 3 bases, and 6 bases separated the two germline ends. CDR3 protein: CASSLQIYEQYF. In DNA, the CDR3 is TGTGCCAGCAGCTTGCAGATCTACGAGCAGTACTTC.

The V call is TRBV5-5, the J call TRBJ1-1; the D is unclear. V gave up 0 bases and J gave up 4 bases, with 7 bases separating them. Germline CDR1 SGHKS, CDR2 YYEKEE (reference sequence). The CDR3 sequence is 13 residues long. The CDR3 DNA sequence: TGTGCCAGCAGCTTGGTTCCGACCACTGAAGCTTTCTTT. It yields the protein CASSLVPTTEAFF.

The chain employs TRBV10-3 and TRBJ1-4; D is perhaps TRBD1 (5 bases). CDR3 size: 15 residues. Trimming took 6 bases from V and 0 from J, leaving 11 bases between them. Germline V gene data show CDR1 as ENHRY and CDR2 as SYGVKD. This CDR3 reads CAIRRGPATNEKLFF. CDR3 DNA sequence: TGTGCCATCAGGAGGGGTCCCGCAACTAATGAAAAACTGTTTTTT.

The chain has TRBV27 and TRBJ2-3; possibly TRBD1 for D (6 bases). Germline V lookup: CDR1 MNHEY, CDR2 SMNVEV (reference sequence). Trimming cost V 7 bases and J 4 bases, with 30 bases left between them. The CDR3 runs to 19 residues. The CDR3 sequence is CASTLRGFPGAPVSDTQYF. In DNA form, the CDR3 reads TGTGCCAGCACCCTCCGAGGGTTCCCAGGGGCCCCCGTTTCAGATACGCAGTATTTT.

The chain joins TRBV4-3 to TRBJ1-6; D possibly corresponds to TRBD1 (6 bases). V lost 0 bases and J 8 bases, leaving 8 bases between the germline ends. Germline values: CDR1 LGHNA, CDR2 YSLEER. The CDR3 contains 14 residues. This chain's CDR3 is CASSQDHRDSPLHF. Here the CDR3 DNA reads TGCGCCAGCAGCCAAGATCACAGGGATTCACCCCTCCACTTT.

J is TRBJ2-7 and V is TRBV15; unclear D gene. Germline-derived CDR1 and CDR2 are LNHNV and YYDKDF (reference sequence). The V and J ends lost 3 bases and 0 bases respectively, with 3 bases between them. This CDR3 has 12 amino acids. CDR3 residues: CATSRHSYEQYF. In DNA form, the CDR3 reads TGTGCCACCAGCAGGCACTCCTACGAGCAGTACTTC.

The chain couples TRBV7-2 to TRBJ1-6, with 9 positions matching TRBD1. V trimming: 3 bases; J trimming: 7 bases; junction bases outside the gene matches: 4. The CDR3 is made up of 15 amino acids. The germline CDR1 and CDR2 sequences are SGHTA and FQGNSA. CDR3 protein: CASSLTGTGNSPLHF. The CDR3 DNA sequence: TGTGCCAGCAGCTTGACCGGGACAGGGAATTCACCCCTCCACTTT.

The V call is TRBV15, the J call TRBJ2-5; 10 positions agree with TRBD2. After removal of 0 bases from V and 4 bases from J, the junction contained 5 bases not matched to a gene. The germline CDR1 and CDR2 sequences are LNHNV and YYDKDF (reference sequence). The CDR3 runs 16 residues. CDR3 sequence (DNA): TGTGCCACCAGCAGAGATCACCCTAGCGGGGGAGAGACCCAGTACTTC. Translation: CATSRDHPSGGETQYF.

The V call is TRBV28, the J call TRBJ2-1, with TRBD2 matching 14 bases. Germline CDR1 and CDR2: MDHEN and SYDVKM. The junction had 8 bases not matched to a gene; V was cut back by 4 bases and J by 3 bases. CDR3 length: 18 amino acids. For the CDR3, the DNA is TGTGCCAGCAGTTCCCAGACTAGCGGGAGGGGATACTACAATGAGCAGTTCTTC. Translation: CASSSQTSGRGYYNEQFF.

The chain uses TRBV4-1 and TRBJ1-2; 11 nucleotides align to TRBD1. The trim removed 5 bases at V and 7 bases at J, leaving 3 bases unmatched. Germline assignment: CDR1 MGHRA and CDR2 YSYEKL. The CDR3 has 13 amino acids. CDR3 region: CASSSGTGGGYTF. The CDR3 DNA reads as TGCGCCAGCAGCTCCGGGACAGGGGGTGGCTACACCTTC.

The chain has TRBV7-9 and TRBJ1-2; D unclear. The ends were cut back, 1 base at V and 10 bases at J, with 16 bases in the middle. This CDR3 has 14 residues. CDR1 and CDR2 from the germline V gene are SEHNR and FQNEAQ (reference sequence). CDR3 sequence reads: CASSLGRGSMFYTF. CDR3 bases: TGTGCCAGCAGCTTAGGCCGAGGGTCGATGTTCTACACCTTC.

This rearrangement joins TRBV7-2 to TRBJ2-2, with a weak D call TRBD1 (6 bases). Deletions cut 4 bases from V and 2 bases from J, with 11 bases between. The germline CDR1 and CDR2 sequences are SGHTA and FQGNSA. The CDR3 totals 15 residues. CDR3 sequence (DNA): TGTGCCAGCAGCTCACAGGGTTATAACACCGGGGAGCTGTTTTTT. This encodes CASSSQGYNTGELFF.

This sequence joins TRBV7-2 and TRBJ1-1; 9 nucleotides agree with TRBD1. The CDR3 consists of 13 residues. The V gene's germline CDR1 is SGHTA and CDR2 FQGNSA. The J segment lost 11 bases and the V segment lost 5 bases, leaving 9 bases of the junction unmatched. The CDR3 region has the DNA TGTGCCAGCAGCCCAGGGACAGGGAAGAGGGCTTTCTTT. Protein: CASSPGTGKRAFF.

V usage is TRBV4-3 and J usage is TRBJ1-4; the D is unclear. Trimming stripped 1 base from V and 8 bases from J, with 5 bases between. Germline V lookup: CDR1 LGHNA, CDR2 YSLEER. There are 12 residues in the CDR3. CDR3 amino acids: CASSQGGEKLFF. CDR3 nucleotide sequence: TGCGCCAGCAGCCAAGGAGGGGAAAAACTGTTTTTT.

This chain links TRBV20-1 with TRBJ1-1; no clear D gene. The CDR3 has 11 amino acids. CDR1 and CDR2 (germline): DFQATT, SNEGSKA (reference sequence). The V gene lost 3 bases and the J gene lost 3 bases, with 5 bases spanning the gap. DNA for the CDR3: TGCAGTGCTAGCCCAGACACTGAAGCTTTCTTT. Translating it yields CSASPDTEAFF.

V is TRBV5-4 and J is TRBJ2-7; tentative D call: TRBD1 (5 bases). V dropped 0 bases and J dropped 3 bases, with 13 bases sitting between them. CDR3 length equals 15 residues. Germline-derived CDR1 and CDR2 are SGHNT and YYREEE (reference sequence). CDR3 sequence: CASSLAGQRIYEQYF. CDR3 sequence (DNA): TGTGCCAGCAGCTTGGCTGGACAAAGGATCTACGAGCAGTACTTC.

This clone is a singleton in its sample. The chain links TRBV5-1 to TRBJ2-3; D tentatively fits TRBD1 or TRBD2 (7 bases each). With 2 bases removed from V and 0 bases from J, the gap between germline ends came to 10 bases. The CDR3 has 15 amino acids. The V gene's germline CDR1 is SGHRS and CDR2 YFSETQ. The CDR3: CASSLAGQSTDTQYF. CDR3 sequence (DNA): TGCGCCAGCAGCTTAGCGGGACAGAGCACAGATACGCAGTATTTT. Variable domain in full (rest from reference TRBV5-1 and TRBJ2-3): KAGVTQTPRYLIKTRGQQVTLSCSPISGHRSVSWYQQTPGQGLQFLFEYFSETQRNKGNFPGRFSGRQFSNSRSEMNVSTLELGDSALYLCASSLAGQSTDTQYFGPGTRLTVL.

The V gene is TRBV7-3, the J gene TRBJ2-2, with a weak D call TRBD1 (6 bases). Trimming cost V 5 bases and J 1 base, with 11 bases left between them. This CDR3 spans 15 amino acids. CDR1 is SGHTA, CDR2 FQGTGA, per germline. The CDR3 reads CASSPGHRNTGELFF. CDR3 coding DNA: TGTGCCAGCAGCCCGGGACATCGGAACACCGGGGAGCTGTTTTTT.

Here the CDR3 reads CASSLPGLAGAEEQFF. The DNA for the CDR3 is TGTGCCAGCAGCTTACCCGGACTAGCGGGAGCGGAGGAGCAGTTCTTC. The rearrangement uses TRBV11-3 and TRBJ2-1; the match to TRBD2 covers 13 bases. The CDR3 is 16 residues long. With 2 bases clipped from V and 10 bases from J, the junction kept 8 bases outside the gene matches. The germline V gene encodes CDR1 SGHNT and CDR2 YENEEA.

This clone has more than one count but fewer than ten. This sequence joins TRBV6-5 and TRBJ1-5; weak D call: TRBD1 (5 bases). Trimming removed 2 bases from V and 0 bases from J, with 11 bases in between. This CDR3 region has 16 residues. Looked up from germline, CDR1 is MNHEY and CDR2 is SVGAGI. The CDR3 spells CASSYGPGNSNQPQHF. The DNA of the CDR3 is TGTGCCAGCAGTTACGGGCCAGGGAATAGCAATCAGCCCCAGCATTTT.

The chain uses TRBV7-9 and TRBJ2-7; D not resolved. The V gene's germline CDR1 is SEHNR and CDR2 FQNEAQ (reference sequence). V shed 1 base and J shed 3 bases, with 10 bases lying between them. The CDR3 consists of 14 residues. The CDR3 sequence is CASSLDASRYEQYF. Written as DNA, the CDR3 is TGTGCCAGCAGCTTAGATGCCAGTCGCTACGAGCAGTACTTC.

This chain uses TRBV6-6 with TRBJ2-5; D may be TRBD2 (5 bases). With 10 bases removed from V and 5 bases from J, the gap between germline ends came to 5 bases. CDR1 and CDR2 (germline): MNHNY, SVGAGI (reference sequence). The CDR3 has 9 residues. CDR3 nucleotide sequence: TGTGCCACGGGGGAGACCCAGTACTTC. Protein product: CATGETQYF.

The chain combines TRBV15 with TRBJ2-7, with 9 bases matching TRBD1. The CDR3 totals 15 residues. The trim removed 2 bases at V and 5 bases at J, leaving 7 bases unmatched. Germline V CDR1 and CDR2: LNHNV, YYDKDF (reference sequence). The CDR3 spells CATSRSGTGIHEQYF. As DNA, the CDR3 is TGTGCCACCAGCAGATCAGGGACAGGGATCCACGAGCAGTACTTC.

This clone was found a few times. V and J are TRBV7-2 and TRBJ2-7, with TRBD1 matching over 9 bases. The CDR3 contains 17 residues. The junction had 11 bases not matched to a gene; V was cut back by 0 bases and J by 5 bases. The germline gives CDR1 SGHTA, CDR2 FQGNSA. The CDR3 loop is CASSLARDRVKIDEQYF. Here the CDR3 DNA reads TGTGCCAGCAGCTTAGCCCGGGACAGGGTGAAAATCGACGAGCAGTACTTC.

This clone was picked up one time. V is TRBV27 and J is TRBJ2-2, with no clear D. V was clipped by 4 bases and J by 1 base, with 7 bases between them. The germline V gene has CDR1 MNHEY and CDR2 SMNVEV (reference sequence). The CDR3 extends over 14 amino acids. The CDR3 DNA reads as TGTGCCAGCAGTTCATCAGGGAACACCGGGGAGCTGTTTTTT. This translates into CASSSSGNTGELFF.

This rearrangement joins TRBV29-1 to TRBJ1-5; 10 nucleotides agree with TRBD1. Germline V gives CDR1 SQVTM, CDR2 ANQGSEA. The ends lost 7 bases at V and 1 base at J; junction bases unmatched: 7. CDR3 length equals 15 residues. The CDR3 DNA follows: TGCAGCGCTTCGACAGGGGGCGGAAGCAATCAGCCCCAGCATTTT. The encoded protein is CSASTGGGSNQPQHF.

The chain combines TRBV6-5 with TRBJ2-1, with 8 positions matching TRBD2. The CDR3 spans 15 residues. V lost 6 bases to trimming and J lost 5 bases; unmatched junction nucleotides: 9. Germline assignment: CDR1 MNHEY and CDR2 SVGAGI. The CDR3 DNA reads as TGTGCCAGCAGGGGAAGCGGGGGTTTACACAATGAGCAGTTCTTC. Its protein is CASRGSGGLHNEQFF.

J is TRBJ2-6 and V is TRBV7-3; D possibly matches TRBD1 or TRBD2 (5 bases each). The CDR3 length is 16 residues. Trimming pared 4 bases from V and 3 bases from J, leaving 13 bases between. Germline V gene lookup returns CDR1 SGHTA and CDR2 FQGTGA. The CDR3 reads CASSSRPGSGANVLTF. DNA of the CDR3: TGTGCCAGCAGCTCCCGGCCAGGGAGTGGGGCCAACGTCCTGACTTTC. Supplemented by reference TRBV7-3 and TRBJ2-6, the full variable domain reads GAGVSQTPSNKVTEKGKYVELRCDPISGHTALYWYRQSLGQGPEFLIYFQGTGAADDSGLPNDRFFAVRPEGSVSTLKIQRTERGDSAVYLCASSSRPGSGANVLTFGAGSRLTVL.

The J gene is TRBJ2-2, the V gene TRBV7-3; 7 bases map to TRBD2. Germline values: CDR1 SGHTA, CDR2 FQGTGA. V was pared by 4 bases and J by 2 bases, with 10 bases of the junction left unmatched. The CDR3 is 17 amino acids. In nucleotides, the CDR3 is TGTGCCAGCAGCTGGGAGGGGCCAAACCCAAACACCGGGGAGCTGTTTTTT. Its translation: CASSWEGPNPNTGELFF.

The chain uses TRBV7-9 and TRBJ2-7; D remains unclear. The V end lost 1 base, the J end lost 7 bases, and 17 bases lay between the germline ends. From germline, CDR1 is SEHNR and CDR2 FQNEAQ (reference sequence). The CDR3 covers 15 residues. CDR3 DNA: TGTGCCAGCAGCTTAGGTTCCCATTCGGCGTCGGAGCAGTACTTC. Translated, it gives CASSLGSHSASEQYF.

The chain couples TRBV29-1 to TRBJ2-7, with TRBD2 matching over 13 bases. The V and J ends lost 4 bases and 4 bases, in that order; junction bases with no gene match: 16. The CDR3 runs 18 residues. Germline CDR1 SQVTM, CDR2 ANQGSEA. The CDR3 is CSVGGRTRTSGSTYEQYF. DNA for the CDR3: TGCAGCGTTGGGGGCAGGACCAGGACTAGCGGGAGTACTTACGAGCAGTACTTC.